These 22 T cell receptor beta chains share one sample of origin, sequenced in a study of radiotherapy plus CTLA-4 blockade in lung cancer. Libraries were prepared by immunoSEQ multiplex PCR; TCRdb keeps only in-frame clonotypes and omits some of them. The sample includes around 80,000 clones, less than 90% of them seen just once. The specimen comprised peripheral blood, sampled from a patient treated with radiotherapy plus ipilimumab. Source of these receptors: a human donor with non-small cell lung cancer who had stable disease on radiotherapy plus ipilimumab.

The rearrangement uses TRBV20-1 and TRBJ2-7; the D is unclear. V lost 3 bases to trimming and J lost 3 bases, with 6 bases between them. This CDR3 region has 11 residues. CDR1 and CDR2 from the germline V gene are DFQATT and SNEGSKA (reference sequence). CDR3 amino acids: CSARPSYEQYF. The DNA for the CDR3 is TGCAGTGCTAGGCCTAGCTACGAGCAGTACTTC.

The CDR3 DNA reads as TGTGCCAGCAAAGACAGGGTCACTGAAGCTTTCTTT. Protein sequence: CASKDRVTEAFF. The genes are TRBV25-1 and TRBJ1-1; 7 nucleotides align to TRBD1. J lost 4 bases, V lost 7 bases, and 3 bases had no gene match. The CDR3 extends over 12 amino acids. Germline loops: CDR1 MGHDK, CDR2 SYGVNS.

The chain carries TRBV2 and TRBJ2-2; 8 bases agree with TRBD1. This CDR3 region has 15 residues. The V gene's germline CDR1 is SNHLY and CDR2 FYNNEI. V dropped 4 bases and J dropped 2; count of bases not matched to a gene: 3. The CDR3 bases are TGTGCCAGCAGTGGAGACAGGGGTAACACCGGGGAGCTGTTTTTT. This translates into CASSGDRGNTGELFF.

The rearrangement joins TRBV27 to TRBJ2-5, with 10 bases that match TRBD2. The CDR3 runs to 15 residues. The germline V gene has CDR1 MNHEY and CDR2 SMNVEV (reference sequence). Germline trimming cut 5 bases from V and 5 bases from J; bases unmatched to any gene: 8. The CDR3 reads CASSASGGPGETQYF. In DNA, the CDR3 is TGTGCCAGCAGTGCTAGCGGGGGACCCGGGGAGACCCAGTACTTC.

The rearrangement uses TRBV5-4 and TRBJ1-1; no reliable D call. Trimming took 0 bases from V and 6 from J, leaving 9 bases between them. This CDR3 region has 13 residues. Per the germline V gene, CDR1 is SGHNT and CDR2 is YYREEE (reference sequence). In nucleotides, the CDR3 is TGTGCCAGCAGCTTGGTGGGAAGCCCTGAAGCTTTCTTT. It is translated as CASSLVGSPEAFF.

The V gene is TRBV2, the J gene TRBJ1-2; D gene unclear. The ends were cut back, 3 bases at V and 3 bases at J, with 5 bases in the middle. CDR3 length equals 12 residues. Germline V gene sequence: CDR1 SNHLY, CDR2 FYNNEI. CDR3: CASSDQDYGYTF. The DNA for the CDR3 is TGTGCCAGCAGTGATCAAGACTATGGCTACACCTTC. Complete variable domain (other parts from reference TRBV2 and TRBJ1-2): EPEVTQTPSHQVTQMGQEVILRCVPISNHLYFYWYRQILGQKVEFLVSFYNNEISEKSEIFDDQFSVERPDGSNFTLKIRSTKLEDSAMYFCASSDQDYGYTFGSGTRLTVV.

This clone was counted a single time. This CDR3 is also generated by other DNA sequences in the sample. The rearrangement joins TRBV19 to TRBJ2-7; 7 nucleotides agree with TRBD1. This CDR3 comprises 13 residues. Per germline, CDR1 LNHDA and CDR2 SQIVND (reference sequence). V dropped 5 bases and J dropped 4; count of bases not matched to a gene: 5. The CDR3 here is CASSPDRSYEQYF. The CDR3 nucleotides are TGTGCCAGTAGTCCGGACAGGAGTTACGAGCAGTACTTC.

The chain uses TRBV18 and TRBJ1-1; 7 bases map to TRBD1. From germline, CDR1 is KGHSH and CDR2 LQKENI. The CDR3 has 12 amino acids. Unmatched junction bases numbered 5, after V lost 4 bases and J lost 9 bases. The DNA for the CDR3 is TGTGCCAGCTCACGGACAGGAGAAAAAGCTTTCTTT. It translates to CASSRTGEKAFF.

For the CDR3, the DNA is TGTGCCAGCAGCTTGGGTTTTACGGGGACTGAAGCTTTCTTT. Its translation is CASSLGFTGTEAFF. The J gene is TRBJ1-1, the V gene TRBV5-6; no definite D call. Germline values: CDR1 SGHDT, CDR2 YYEEEE. This CDR3 is 14 amino acids long. Trimming pared 0 bases from V and 5 bases from J, leaving 11 bases between.

The chain uses TRBV5-1 and TRBJ2-2; 11 nucleotides align to TRBD2. CDR1 and CDR2 from the germline V gene are SGHRS and YFSETQ. This CDR3 is built from 17 residues. J lost 3 bases, V lost 1 base, and 5 bases had no gene match. CDR3 nucleotide sequence: TGCGCCAGCAGCTTGTCGCTAGCGGGAGGATACACCGGGGAGCTGTTTTTT. Translating it yields CASSLSLAGGYTGELFF.

This clone was observed a single time. This chain connects TRBV2 to TRBJ2-5, with 8 positions matching TRBD1. V shed 4 bases, J shed 4 bases, and the junction held 5 bases outside the gene matches. Germline loops: CDR1 SNHLY, CDR2 FYNNEI. CDR3 length: 14 residues. The CDR3 sequence is CASSAGGRGETQYF. The CDR3 DNA reads as TGTGCCAGCAGTGCAGGGGGCCGGGGAGAGACCCAGTACTTC.

This rearrangement joins TRBV30 to TRBJ1-1; D gene unclear. The germline gives CDR1 GTSNPN, CDR2 SVGIG (reference sequence). V was pared by 0 bases and J by 0 bases, with 5 bases between. This CDR3 contains 13 residues. The CDR3, as DNA: TGTGCCTGGAGTGTGAGGGTGAACACTGAAGCTTTCTTT. Translating gives CAWSVRVNTEAFF.

This rearrangement joins TRBV7-2 to TRBJ1-1; D not resolved. The CDR3 covers 12 residues. CDR1 and CDR2 (germline): SGHTA, FQGNSA. The V and J ends lost 5 bases and 4 bases respectively, with 8 bases between them. The CDR3 region is CASSPPSTEAFF. CDR3 DNA sequence: TGTGCCAGCAGCCCCCCAAGCACTGAAGCTTTCTTT.

The V and J genes are TRBV6-1 and TRBJ1-3, with TRBD1 matching over 9 bases. The CDR3 totals 14 residues. Unmatched junction bases numbered 6, after V lost 5 bases and J lost 7 bases. Germline V gene data show CDR1 as MNHNS and CDR2 as SASEGT. In nucleotides, the CDR3 is TGTGCCAGCAGTCGCCAGGGACAGGGCAACACCATATATTTT. Its translation is CASSRQGQGNTIYF.

The chain is built from TRBV5-1 and TRBJ2-5; 8 bases fit TRBD1. The DNA end lines up better with TRBJ2-7; the J call may be wrong. Germline V CDR1 and CDR2: SGHRS, YFSETQ. The CDR3 consists of 15 residues. CDR3 sequence reads: CASSFSIGQGHEQYF. Here the CDR3 DNA reads TGCGCCAGCAGCTTCTCGATCGGACAGGGACACGAGCAGTACTTC.

V gene TRBV5-1 combines with J gene TRBJ1-2; weak D call: TRBD1 (5 bases). Germline V gene lookup returns CDR1 SGHRS and CDR2 YFSETQ. The length of the CDR3 is 15 residues. Trimming stripped 0 bases from V and 0 bases from J, with 9 bases between. The CDR3 nucleotides read TGCGCCAGCAGCTTGGGGCCAGGGACTAACTATGGCTACACCTTC. Residues: CASSLGPGTNYGYTF.

The gene calls are TRBV5-6 and TRBJ2-5; 9 nucleotides align to TRBD2. Germline V gene sequence: CDR1 SGHDT, CDR2 YYEEEE. Unmatched junction bases numbered 5, after V lost 4 bases and J lost 4 bases. The CDR3 runs 14 residues. The CDR3 DNA sequence: TGTGCCAGCAGCGAAGCGGGAGGCGTAGAGACCCAGTACTTC. This gives the protein CASSEAGGVETQYF.

This chain connects TRBV29-1 to TRBJ1-2, with TRBD1 matching over 8 bases. The CDR3 loop spans 14 amino acids. Germline CDR1 reads SQVTM; CDR2 reads ANQGSEA. The ends lost 7 bases at V and 4 bases at J; junction bases unmatched: 11. Written as DNA, the CDR3 is TGCAGCGCGAACACTAACACAGGGGGCTATGGCTACACCTTC. Protein sequence: CSANTNTGGYGYTF.

The chain combines TRBV30 with TRBJ1-5, with 8 bases matching TRBD1. The CDR3 length is 13 residues. The germline CDR1 and CDR2 sequences are GTSNPN and SVGIG (reference sequence). V shed 3 bases, J shed 6 bases, and the junction held 4 bases outside the gene matches. CDR3 bases: TGTGCCTGGAGCATACAGGGGGGTCAGCCCCAGCATTTT. Its translation is CAWSIQGGQPQHF.

This clone was counted once. V usage is TRBV29-1 and J usage is TRBJ1-1, with D possibly being TRBD1 (5 bases). Germline assignment: CDR1 SQVTM and CDR2 ANQGSEA. With 7 bases removed from V and 1 base from J, the gap between germline ends came to 10 bases. The CDR3 totals 12 residues. The CDR3 loop is CSAGLGNTEAFF. The CDR3 region has the DNA TGCAGCGCGGGACTTGGGAACACTGAAGCTTTCTTT. The complete variable domain, with remaining parts taken from reference TRBV29-1 and TRBJ1-1, reads SAVISQKPSRDICQRGTSLTIQCQVDSQVTMMFWYRQQPGQSLTLIATANQGSEATYESGFVIDKFPISRPNLTFSTLTVSNMSPEDSSIYLCSAGLGNTEAFFGQGTRLTVV.

This clone was counted only a few times. V usage is TRBV10-1 and J usage is TRBJ2-7; 8 bases agree with TRBD2. With 9 bases clipped from V and 4 bases from J, the junction kept 8 bases outside the gene matches. The CDR3 is 13 amino acids. Germline CDR1 reads WNHNN; CDR2 reads SYGVQD (reference sequence). The CDR3 bases are TGCGCCAGTGCACTAGCGGAAGGTTACGAGCAGTACTTC. Protein product: CASALAEGYEQYF.

This chain links TRBV25-1 with TRBJ1-5, with 7 bases fitting TRBD1. CDR3 length: 16 amino acids. With V trimmed by 4 bases and J by 0 bases, 6 bases remained unmatched. CDR1 is MGHDK, CDR2 SYGVNS, per germline. The CDR3 here is CASSAGTEYSNQPQHF. The CDR3, as DNA: TGTGCCAGCAGTGCCGGGACAGAGTATAGCAATCAGCCCCAGCATTTT.